These T cell receptor beta chains were read from a single sample in a study of T cell responses to AZD1222 COVID-19 vaccine. Only in-frame clones appear in the TCRdb table, and some are missing; sequencing was by immunoSEQ multiplex PCR. The sample yields roughly 120,000 clones, under 95% seen once. The sequences come from peripheral blood, collected 28 days after the second AZD1222 dose. Receptors were obtained from an adult who received the AZD1222 COVID-19 vaccine. Each CDR3 is given with its conserved first and last residue. The D gene is left open where the match is weak. Only part of the rows carry a size: once, few, many, or a class if the clone is expanded.

d_call: .; clone_size: .; j_call: TRBJ2-3; v_call: TRBV3-1/TRBV3-2; cdr3_nt: TGTGCCAGCAGCCCCCAGGAGACTCCAGATACGCAGTATTTT; cdr3_aa: CASSPQETPDTQYF
d_call: .; clone_size: once; j_call: TRBJ1-1; v_call: TRBV25-1; cdr3_nt: TGTGCCAGCAGTGCCCGACTAGGCACTGAAGCTTTCTTT; cdr3_aa: CASSARLGTEAFF
d_call: TRBD1; clone_size: .; j_call: TRBJ1-2; v_call: TRBV6-5; cdr3_nt: TGTGCCAGCAGTTATTCGGAGACAGGGTTTAACTATGGCTACACCTTC; cdr3_aa: CASSYSETGFNYGYTF
d_call: TRBD1; clone_size: .; j_call: TRBJ1-4; v_call: TRBV4-1; cdr3_nt: TGCGCCAGCAGCCCACGCTCGGACAGGGGGCATTTGTTACGGGAAAAACTGTTTTTT; cdr3_aa: CASSPRSDRGHLLREKLFF
d_call: TRBD1; clone_size: .; j_call: TRBJ1-2; v_call: TRBV19; cdr3_nt: TGTGCCAGTGGGTCGGACAGGGGCGGTGTCTATGGCTACACCTTC; cdr3_aa: CASGSDRGGVYGYTF
d_call: .; clone_size: once; j_call: TRBJ1-6; v_call: TRBV14; cdr3_nt: TGTGCCAGCAGCCAGGGGTATAATTCACCCCTCCACTTT; cdr3_aa: CASSQGYNSPLHF
d_call: TRBD1; clone_size: .; j_call: TRBJ2-7; v_call: TRBV12-3/TRBV12-4; cdr3_nt: TGTGCCAGCAGTCTCTCGACAGGGAAGGGGCAGTACTTC; cdr3_aa: CASSLSTGKGQYF
d_call: .; clone_size: .; j_call: TRBJ1-6; v_call: TRBV6-5; cdr3_nt: TGTGCCAGCGGACCTGGGGATACCTATAATTCACCCCTCCACTTT; cdr3_aa: CASGPGDTYNSPLHF
d_call: .; clone_size: .; j_call: TRBJ2-7; v_call: TRBV27; cdr3_nt: TGTGCCAGCGCTTCAGGGGCAGCAATCTACGAGCAGTACTTC; cdr3_aa: CASASGAAIYEQYF
d_call: .; clone_size: .; j_call: TRBJ1-4; v_call: TRBV5-6; cdr3_nt: TGTGCCAGCAGCTTGGCAGTTAATGAAAAACTGTTTTTT; cdr3_aa: CASSLAVNEKLFF
d_call: .; clone_size: .; j_call: TRBJ1-3; v_call: TRBV2; cdr3_nt: TGTGCCAGCAACCAACCGGGGGAGGCTGGAAACACCATATATTTT; cdr3_aa: CASNQPGEAGNTIYF